This TCR beta chain was documented in a study of regulatory T cells in long-lasting Graves disease. Both iRepertoire HTBI primers and Arm-PCR of CDR3 regions were used to build the TCR beta libraries. TCRdb ran MiXCR on the multiplex PCR reads and lists one entry per CDR3 protein. The sample carries approximately 690,000 distinct CDR3 sequences, 30% recorded once. Overall study results and limits: For persistent Graves' patients, TCR diversity was lower than for newly diagnosed ones. Under persistent disease, TRBV28, TRBJ1-2 and TRBJ2-5 were used preferentially.

Regarding time point: persistent/refractory GD, antithyroid drugs over 5 years with positive TRAb. There was RNA extracted from PBMCs, and the TCR library was made from it. Doctors identified Graves' disease using the American Thyroid Association guidelines. An endocrinology unit in Xi'an, China, supplied the patients. This clonotype was seen a handful of times. Its antigen is still unknown. V was cut by 3 bases and J by 6 bases, with 11 bases left in between. The length of the CDR3 is 13 residues. Germline loops: CDR1 SGHAT, CDR2 FQNNGV. The sequenced sample was peripheral blood mononuclear cells (PBMCs), obtained when the disease was refractory, from a patient treated with antithyroid drugs. The rearrangement uses TRBV11-2 and TRBJ1-1; D not certain. The TCR was taken from a female donor with Graves disease. CDR3 amino acids: CASSFISIPEAFF. For the CDR3, the DNA is TGTGCCAGCAGCTTTATATCTATCCCTGAAGCTTTCTTT.